This T cell receptor (beta chain) originates from a study of identical twins. This clonotype was detected a few times. Its antigen is still unknown. Template switching added a universal primer site, and cDNA bore unique molecular identifiers. TCRdb processed the 5' RACE reads anew with MiXCR; each CDR3 protein has one entry. Among around 480,000 distinct CDR3 sequences, 14% were seen once, and the ten largest hold 0.52%. Looked up from germline, CDR1 is SGDLS and CDR2 is YYNGEE. The CDR3 is 16 amino acids. V lost 0 bases and J lost 0, with 11 bases in between. Study-level findings and limits: For cord blood, abundant beta clonotypes had fewer insertions, unlike memory repertoires, which showed none.

These data also featured in a second study, about yellow fever vaccine responses in identical twins.

The sequenced sample consisted of CD4+ T cells sorted from blood. The chain recombines TRBV9 with TRBJ2-3; D ambiguous. The clonotype comes from a woman younger than 35 in good health. The CDR3 coding sequence is TGTGCCAGCAGCGTAGGCCCCTCCATTAGCACAGATACGCAGTATTTT. Amino acid sequence: CASSVGPSISTDTQYF.